Sequencing of this T cell receptor (beta chain) was carried out in a study of human T cells and chemical hapten exposure. Turning to the study itself: The sensitizing agent was 2% DPC, placed on about 2 cm by about 2 cm of upper inner arm skin.

TCRdb analysed the RACE reads with MiXCR anew, one entry per CDR3 protein. The repertoire holds around 110,000 distinct CDR3 sequences, approximately 10% seen once, with over 2% in the top ten. The time point denotes: patch test 3, about 24 weeks after DPC sensitization. The treatment: therapeutic diphenylcyclopropenone sensitization with weekly scalp DPC. The study, taken as a whole, reports: The number of TCRs above 1 in 1000 frequency did not change after DPC sensitization.

The table lists this clonotype with a few counts. The antigen is unknown. The V end was cut by 1 base, the J end by 5 bases, with 16 bases between. Germline V gene sequence: CDR1 LGHDT, CDR2 YNNKEL (reference sequence). The CDR3 extends over 16 amino acids. The TCR originated in a woman aged 45-59 years with alopecia areata. Some clones in this sample may be carry-over from other donors' samples. V and J are TRBV3-1 and TRBJ2-3; weak D call: TRBD2 (5 bases). Here the sequenced sample was whole blood, taken in connection with sensitization to the hapten diphenylcyclopropenone (DPC). In nucleotides, the CDR3 is TGTGCCAGCAGCCAAGGAAAAAGGTTAGCGAGAGATACGCAGTATTTT. This codes for CASSQGKRLARDTQYF.